One and the same sample provided the 24 T cell receptor beta chains below, sequenced in a study of blood T cell repertoires in COVID-19. Libraries were prepared by immunoSEQ multiplex PCR; TCRdb keeps only in-frame clonotypes and omits some of them. The sample gives hundreds of thousands of clones, about 87% of which show up once; approximately 2.8% is in the top ten. The sample taken for sequencing was PBMCs or T cells enriched from blood (not recorded which). These receptors were collected from a woman aged 25 to 39 with acute COVID-19.

This chain connects TRBV4-1 to TRBJ1-3; the D gene is possibly TRBD1 (6 bases). The CDR3 is made up of 17 amino acids. CDR1 is MGHRA and CDR2 is YSYEKL in the germline V gene. V was cut by 1 base and J by 2 bases, with 15 bases left in between. In DNA form, the CDR3 reads TGCGCCAGCAGCCAAGGCCAACCGACAGGAACTGGAAACACCATATATTTT. Translating it yields CASSQGQPTGTGNTIYF.

In this sample, this clone turned up once. This chain links TRBV5-1 with TRBJ1-2; 9 nucleotides align to TRBD1. The V segment lost 7 bases and the J segment 6 bases; nucleotides outside the gene matches: 4. CDR3 size: 12 residues. In germline, CDR1 is SGHRS, CDR2 YFSETQ. In DNA form, the CDR3 reads TGCGCCAGCCGGGACAGGGTGCATGGCTACACCTTC. Amino acids: CASRDRVHGYTF.

The chain couples TRBV7-9 to TRBJ2-1; 11 nucleotides line up with TRBD2. Germline V gives CDR1 SEHNR, CDR2 FQNEAQ (reference sequence). This CDR3 comprises 16 residues. After removal of 4 bases from V and 7 bases from J, the junction contained 9 bases not matched to a gene. Here the CDR3 DNA reads TGTGCCAGCAGCTCATCTGGACTAGCGGGTAAGAATGAGCAGTTCTTC. Protein: CASSSSGLAGKNEQFF.

This chain links TRBV6-6 with TRBJ1-5; D ambiguous. V lost 6 bases and J 11 bases, leaving 23 bases between the germline ends. Germline V lookup: CDR1 MNHNY, CDR2 SVGAGI (reference sequence). The CDR3 totals 15 residues. CDR3: CASSRIDGRTRAQHF. CDR3 nucleotides: TGTGCCAGCAGCCGAATCGACGGGAGAACTAGGGCCCAGCATTTT.

As regards this clone: In the same sample, other DNA sequences code for this CDR3. The V gene is TRBV5-6, the J gene TRBJ2-7; maybe TRBD1 (5 bases). V was shortened by 0 bases and J by 3 bases, with 7 bases between the two germline ends. Germline values: CDR1 SGHDT, CDR2 YYEEEE. The CDR3 sequence is 13 residues long. The CDR3 DNA is TGTGCCAGCAGCTTGGGACAGAGCTACGAGCAGTACTTC. Its protein is CASSLGQSYEQYF.

V and J are TRBV7-8 and TRBJ2-3, with TRBD2 identical over 8 bases. Trimming took 1 base from V and 1 from J; bases not matched to a gene: 4. The length of the CDR3 is 16 residues. Germline V gives CDR1 SGHVS, CDR2 FQNEAQ. The CDR3: CASSLGTRGGTDTQYF. In DNA, the CDR3 is TGTGCCAGCAGCTTAGGCACGCGGGGGGGCACAGATACGCAGTATTTT.

The V and J genes are TRBV7-2 and TRBJ2-3; D unclear. Trimming stripped 0 bases from V and 1 base from J, with 8 bases between. Germline V CDR1 and CDR2: SGHTA, FQGNSA. This CDR3 spans 15 amino acids. DNA for the CDR3: TGTGCCAGCAGCTTAGCCGGTTTGCGCACAGATACGCAGTATTTT. It is translated as CASSLAGLRTDTQYF.

The V and J genes are TRBV13 and TRBJ1-2; perhaps TRBD1 as D (5 bases). CDR1 PRHDT and CDR2 FYEKMQ come from the germline V gene (reference sequence). This CDR3 comprises 14 residues. The ends were cut back, 6 bases at V and 3 bases at J, with 14 bases in the middle. CDR3 residues: CASSSAGSHYGYTF. CDR3 bases: TGTGCCAGCAGTTCCGCAGGGTCACACTATGGCTACACCTTC.

The rearrangement joins TRBV5-5 to TRBJ2-7, with D possibly TRBD2 on 6 matching bases. The germline gives CDR1 SGHKS, CDR2 YYEKEE (reference sequence). The V and J ends lost 0 bases and 2 bases respectively, with 9 bases between them. The CDR3 consists of 14 residues. The CDR3 nucleotides read TGTGCCAGCAGCTTGGTTCGGGGGACCTACGAGCAGTACTTC. This gives the protein CASSLVRGTYEQYF.

The chain carries TRBV11-2 and TRBJ1-1; D not certain. The V end lost 0 bases, the J end lost 1 base, and 6 bases lay between the germline ends. Germline V gene lookup returns CDR1 SGHAT and CDR2 FQNNGV. The CDR3 consists of 14 residues. The CDR3 region has the DNA TGTGCCAGCAGCTTAGAGCCAGAGAACACTGAAGCTTTCTTT. It codes for CASSLEPENTEAFF.

This rearrangement joins TRBV29-1 to TRBJ2-5; tentatively, D is TRBD1 (5 bases). CDR1 and CDR2 from the germline V gene are SQVTM and ANQGSEA. There are 14 residues in the CDR3. V shed 0 bases and J shed 4 bases, with 12 bases lying between them. The CDR3: CSVEEAGMVETQYF. The DNA of the CDR3 is TGCAGCGTTGAAGAAGCAGGGATGGTAGAGACCCAGTACTTC. The entire variable domain, with the rest obtained from reference TRBV29-1 and TRBJ2-5, is as follows: SAVISQKPSRDICQRGTSLTIQCQVDSQVTMMFWYRQQPGQSLTLIATANQGSEATYESGFVIDKFPISRPNLTFSTLTVSNMSPEDSSIYLCSVEEAGMVETQYFGPGTRLLVL.

The chain recombines TRBV7-2 with TRBJ2-3; possible D gene TRBD2, 6 bases. CDR1 SGHTA and CDR2 FQGNSA come from the germline V gene. There are 16 residues in the CDR3. The V end lost 1 base, the J end lost 2 bases, and 13 bases lay between the germline ends. In nucleotides, the CDR3 is TGTGCCAGCAGCTTAGATCTGGGGGGATACACAGATACGCAGTATTTT. Translated, it gives CASSLDLGGYTDTQYF.

The chain employs TRBV6-5 and TRBJ1-2; 7 nucleotides line up with TRBD1. Germline CDR1 reads MNHEY; CDR2 reads SVGAGI. V trimming: 0 bases; J trimming: 4 bases; junction bases outside the gene matches: 5. This CDR3 spans 15 amino acids. CDR3 protein: CASSYSSRQGYGYTF. The DNA for the CDR3 is TGTGCCAGCAGTTACTCGAGCCGACAGGGCTATGGCTACACCTTC.

The J gene is TRBJ2-7, the V gene TRBV4-1; D perhaps matches TRBD2 (6 bases). Trimming removed 3 bases at V and 3 bases at J, with 12 bases between. This CDR3 is 14 amino acids long. The V gene's germline CDR1 is MGHRA and CDR2 YSYEKL. This chain's CDR3 is CASSQEGSYYEQYF. The CDR3 nucleotides read TGCGCCAGCAGCCAGGAGGGGTCCTACTACGAGCAGTACTTC.

The gene calls are TRBV10-2 and TRBJ2-7; perhaps TRBD1 as D (5 bases). The CDR3 has 14 amino acids. Per germline, CDR1 WSHSY and CDR2 SAAADI. V lost 3 bases, J lost 2 bases, and 11 bases lay in between. The CDR3 bases are TGCGCCAGCAGTGATATAGGACAAACCTACGAGCAGTACTTC. Protein product: CASSDIGQTYEQYF.

This rearrangement joins TRBV11-3 to TRBJ2-7; 7 positions agree with TRBD1. After removal of 5 bases from V and 5 bases from J, the junction contained 9 bases not matched to a gene. The length of the CDR3 is 14 residues. CDR1 is SGHNT and CDR2 is YENEEA in the germline V gene. Here the CDR3 DNA reads TGTGCCAGCAGCACAAGAACAGGGGCCGACGAGCAGTACTTC. This encodes CASSTRTGADEQYF. The full variable domain, its missing parts supplied by reference TRBV11-3 and TRBJ2-7, is EAGVVQSPRYKIIEKKQPVAFWCNPISGHNTLYWYLQNLGQGPELLIRYENEEAVDDSQLPKDRFSAERLKGVDSTLKIQPAELGDSAVYLCASSTRTGADEQYFGPGTRLTVT.

The rearrangement links TRBV4-1 to TRBJ1-6; tentative D call: TRBD1 (6 bases). Per the germline V gene, CDR1 is MGHRA and CDR2 is YSYEKL. The CDR3 length is 18 residues. V was clipped by 1 base and J by 14 bases, with 27 bases between them. CDR3 sequence: CASSQGAGVLVTPLTLHF. CDR3 nucleotides: TGCGCCAGCAGCCAAGGAGCAGGGGTTCTAGTGACACCGCTCACCCTCCACTTT.

This clone was counted between two and nine times. This chain uses TRBV6-1 with TRBJ1-3; D unresolved. The CDR3 extends over 16 amino acids. Per the germline V gene, CDR1 is MNHNS and CDR2 is SASEGT. With 1 base removed from V and 4 bases from J, the gap between germline ends came to 14 bases. CDR3 coding DNA: TGTGCCAGCAGTGAAGTCGTCGAGGGTGCCGGAAACACCATATATTTT. Translation gives CASSEVVEGAGNTIYF.

V and J are TRBV7-8 and TRBJ1-2, with a weak D call TRBD1 (6 bases). The germline V gene has CDR1 SGHVS and CDR2 FQNEAQ. V lost 5 bases to trimming and J lost 2 bases, with 15 bases between them. The CDR3 is made up of 15 amino acids. Here the CDR3 reads CASSHRQDANYGYTF. CDR3 DNA sequence: TGTGCCAGCAGCCACCGACAGGACGCAAACTATGGCTACACCTTC. Using reference TRBV7-8 and TRBJ1-2 for the parts outside the CDR3, the full variable domain is GAGVSQSPRYKVAKRGQDVALRCDPISGHVSLFWYQQALGQGPEFLTYFQNEAQLDKSGLPSDRFFAERPEGSVSTLKIQRTQQEDSAVYLCASSHRQDANYGYTFGSGTRLTVV.

This rearrangement joins TRBV29-1 to TRBJ1-1; 7 positions agree with TRBD1. The V gene end was trimmed by 6 bases and the J gene end by 2 bases; junction bases not matched to a gene: 6. Per germline, CDR1 SQVTM and CDR2 ANQGSEA. The length of the CDR3 is 13 residues. The CDR3 nucleotides read TGCAGCGTGTCAACAGGGGACAACACTGAAGCTTTCTTT. It yields the protein CSVSTGDNTEAFF.

V gene TRBV10-3 combines with J gene TRBJ1-5; no firm D call. The CDR3 contains 15 residues. Trimming removed 0 bases from V and 3 bases from J, with 9 bases in between. Per the germline V gene, CDR1 is ENHRY and CDR2 is SYGVKD. As DNA, the CDR3 is TGTGCCATCAGTGAGTCCGGAGGGCCCAATCAGCCCCAGCATTTT. Encoded protein: CAISESGGPNQPQHF.

The V call is TRBV30, the J call TRBJ2-7; maybe TRBD1 (5 bases). This CDR3 comprises 15 residues. V was trimmed by 3 bases and J by 0 bases, leaving 15 bases between them. From germline, CDR1 is GTSNPN and CDR2 SVGIG (reference sequence). The CDR3 reads CAWRGRPVGSYEQYF. DNA for the CDR3: TGTGCCTGGAGGGGGCGGCCAGTAGGCTCCTACGAGCAGTACTTC.

The V call is TRBV28, the J call TRBJ1-2; 9 nucleotides align to TRBD1. The V and J ends lost 6 bases and 8 bases, in that order; junction bases with no gene match: 25. Germline values: CDR1 MDHEN, CDR2 SYDVKM. The CDR3 is made up of 19 amino acids. The CDR3 DNA reads as TGTGCCAGCAGAGAGAGATCCCGGGACAGGGCCCGGGGGGTGAAAGGCTACACCTTC. It yields the protein CASRERSRDRARGVKGYTF.

J is TRBJ2-1 and V is TRBV6-5; the match to TRBD1 covers 12 bases. V dropped 6 bases and J dropped 15; count of bases not matched to a gene: 12. The CDR3 has 14 amino acids. Germline V gene lookup returns CDR1 MNHEY and CDR2 SVGAGI. The DNA for the CDR3 is TGTGCCAGCAGAATGGGACAGGGGGCTCAGGGTTGGTTCTTC. It codes for CASRMGQGAQGWFF.